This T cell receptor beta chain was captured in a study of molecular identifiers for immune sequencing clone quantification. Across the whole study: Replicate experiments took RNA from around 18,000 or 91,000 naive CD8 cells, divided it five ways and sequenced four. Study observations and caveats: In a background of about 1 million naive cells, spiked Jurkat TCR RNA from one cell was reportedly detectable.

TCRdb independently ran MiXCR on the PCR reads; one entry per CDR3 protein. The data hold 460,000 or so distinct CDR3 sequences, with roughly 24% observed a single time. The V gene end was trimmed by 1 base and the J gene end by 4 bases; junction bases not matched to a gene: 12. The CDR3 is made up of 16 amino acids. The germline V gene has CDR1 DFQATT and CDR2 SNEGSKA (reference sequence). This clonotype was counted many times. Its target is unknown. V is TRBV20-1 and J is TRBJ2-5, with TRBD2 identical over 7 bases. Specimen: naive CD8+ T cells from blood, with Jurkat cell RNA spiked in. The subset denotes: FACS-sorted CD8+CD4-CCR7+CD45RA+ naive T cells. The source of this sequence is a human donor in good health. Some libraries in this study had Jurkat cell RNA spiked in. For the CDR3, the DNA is TGCAGTGCTAGAGTCTCAGCGGGACGCGGGGGAGAGACCCAGTACTTC. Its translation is CSARVSAGRGGETQYF.